This TCR beta chain originates from a study of human T cells and chemical hapten exposure. Across the study: Subjects had 2% DPC placed on roughly 2 cm by roughly 2 cm of upper inner arm skin for sensitization.

Trimming cost V 6 bases and J 4 bases; bases outside gene matches: 4. This CDR3 has 12 residues. Per germline, CDR1 SQVTM and CDR2 ANQGSEA. The sample's time point: pre-sensitization, week 0. Regarding treatment: therapeutic diphenylcyclopropenone sensitization with weekly scalp DPC. MiXCR, applied by TCRdb to the RACE reads, yields one record per CDR3 protein. Of approximately 320,000 distinct CDR3 sequences in the sample, 5.5% were seen once. V gene TRBV29-1 combines with J gene TRBJ2-5, with 8 bases that match TRBD1. The sequence came from a woman younger than 30 with alopecia areata. Some clones in this sample may be carry-over from other donors' samples. Sequences were derived from whole blood, sampled in connection with sensitization to the hapten diphenylcyclopropenone (DPC). The chain's CDR3 is CSVDRVPETQYF. For the CDR3, the DNA is TGCAGCGTGGACAGGGTACCAGAGACCCAGTACTTC.